What follows are 16 T cell receptor beta chains derived from one specimen sequenced in a study of cytotoxic CD8 clonotypes in ibrutinib-treated CLL. Produced via immunoSEQ multiplex PCR; TCRdb's table is partial and in-frame only. The sample includes roughly 330,000 clones, roughly 71% seen only once; the top ten take roughly 6.7%. The sample here was PBMCs, taken after 36 months of ibrutinib treatment. These receptors were obtained from a human donor with chronic lymphocytic leukemia.

The chain combines TRBV14 with TRBJ1-4; no firm D call. V was shortened by 4 bases and J by 7 bases, with 16 bases between the two germline ends. Germline CDR1 is SGHDN and CDR2 is FVKESK. The CDR3 extends over 15 amino acids. The CDR3 loop reads CASSLHDGRSEKLFF. DNA of the CDR3: TGTGCCAGCAGCCTGCATGACGGGCGGAGTGAAAAACTGTTTTTT.

This clone has just one count. V usage is TRBV9 and J usage is TRBJ1-1; 8 positions match TRBD1. Germline-derived CDR1 and CDR2 are SGDLS and YYNGEE. V lost 4 bases and J lost 11; bases outside the gene matches: 7. CDR3 length: 12 residues. CDR3 sequence: CASSIGQGGAFF. The CDR3 bases are TGTGCCAGCAGCATCGGACAGGGAGGCGCTTTCTTT.

The chain employs TRBV28 and TRBJ1-6; D is unclear. The CDR3 loop spans 21 amino acids. Germline CDR1 is MDHEN and CDR2 is SYDVKM. V lost 6 bases and J 8 bases, leaving 35 bases between the germline ends. In nucleotides, the CDR3 is TGTGCCAGCAGCCTAAGTAGAGGCGATGAGGCATTGTGGGTATACCATTCACCCCTCCACTTT. Its protein product is CASSLSRGDEALWVYHSPLHF.

CDR3 sequence: CASSIKAGEVRTQYF. In DNA form, the CDR3 reads TGTGCCAGTAGTATTAAAGCGGGGGAAGTCAGGACCCAGTACTTC. This sequence joins TRBV19 and TRBJ2-5; 8 bases map to TRBD2. V was clipped by 3 bases and J by 7 bases; unmatched bases: 10. Germline V gene sequence: CDR1 LNHDA, CDR2 SQIVND (reference sequence). The CDR3 contains 15 residues.

This clone turned up a few times. The CDR3 spells CASSLLRDYEQYF. The CDR3 DNA follows: TGCGCCAGCAGCTTGCTCCGGGACTACGAGCAGTACTTC. The V call is TRBV5-1, the J call TRBJ2-7; D might be TRBD2 (5 bases). Trimming pared 1 base from V and 3 bases from J, leaving 8 bases between. CDR1 and CDR2 (germline): SGHRS, YFSETQ. The CDR3 runs to 13 residues.

This clone occurred once. This chain uses TRBV18 with TRBJ1-5; 7 positions agree with TRBD1. This CDR3 spans 15 amino acids. Germline lookup yields CDR1 KGHSH and CDR2 LQKENI. Trimming cost V 3 bases and J 4 bases; bases outside gene matches: 6. CDR3 DNA sequence: TGTGCCAGCTCACCGACAGGGACGGAAAATCAGCCCCAGCATTTT. Translating it yields CASSPTGTENQPQHF.

The chain joins TRBV6-5 to TRBJ1-4; D perhaps matches TRBD1 (5 bases). The CDR3 runs 15 residues. V was pared by 6 bases and J by 6 bases, with 17 bases between. CDR1 is MNHEY and CDR2 is SVGAGI in the germline V gene. In nucleotides, the CDR3 is TGTGCCAGCAGGGGAGGACAAAAGGGAGATGAAAAACTGTTTTTT. It translates to CASRGGQKGDEKLFF.

The V gene is TRBV9, the J gene TRBJ1-2, with a weak D call TRBD1 (6 bases). Germline-derived CDR1 and CDR2 are SGDLS and YYNGEE. Trimming pared 3 bases from V and 4 bases from J, leaving 16 bases between. The CDR3 runs 15 residues. DNA for the CDR3: TGTGCCAGCAGCGCAAGGGGAATCAGGGGCTATGGCTACACCTTC. Its protein is CASSARGIRGYGYTF.

This clone came up a few times. The chain uses TRBV5-1 and TRBJ1-2, with 8 nucleotides matching TRBD1. V shed 2 bases and J 4 bases; nucleotides not matched to a gene: 10. This CDR3 is built from 16 residues. Germline lookup yields CDR1 SGHRS and CDR2 YFSETQ. The CDR3 DNA reads as TGCGCCAGCAGCTTACGAACCGGACAGGGCGTCTATGGCTACACCTTC. This sequence encodes CASSLRTGQGVYGYTF. The complete variable domain, with remaining parts taken from reference TRBV5-1 and TRBJ1-2, reads KAGVTQTPRYLIKTRGQQVTLSCSPISGHRSVSWYQQTPGQGLQFLFEYFSETQRNKGNFPGRFSGRQFSNSRSEMNVSTLELGDSALYLCASSLRTGQGVYGYTFGSGTRLTVV.

This chain links TRBV7-2 with TRBJ2-3; D remains unclear. Deletions cut 1 base from V and 3 bases from J, with 11 bases between. The CDR3 spans 15 residues. Germline CDR1 and CDR2: SGHTA and FQGNSA. The CDR3 coding sequence is TGTGCCAGCAGCTTAGGCGTAGGGTTGACAGATACGCAGTATTTT. It encodes CASSLGVGLTDTQYF.

V and J are TRBV6-6 and TRBJ2-1, with a weak D call TRBD1 (6 bases). V dropped 2 bases and J dropped 9 bases, with 14 bases sitting between them. Germline V gene sequence: CDR1 MNHNY, CDR2 SVGAGI (reference sequence). The CDR3 has 14 residues. The chain's CDR3 is CASSYPQGHGEQFF. CDR3 sequence (DNA): TGTGCCAGCAGTTACCCACAGGGTCACGGTGAGCAGTTCTTC.

The chain has TRBV19 and TRBJ2-5; possibly TRBD2 for D (5 bases). Germline V gene data show CDR1 as LNHDA and CDR2 as SQIVND (reference sequence). The V gene lost 7 bases and the J gene lost 0 bases, with 9 bases spanning the gap. This CDR3 spans 13 amino acids. This CDR3 reads CASTPADQETQYF. The DNA of the CDR3 is TGTGCCAGTACTCCAGCGGACCAAGAGACCCAGTACTTC.

V gene TRBV20-1 combines with J gene TRBJ1-2; no clear D. Looked up from germline, CDR1 is DFQATT and CDR2 is SNEGSKA (reference sequence). The CDR3 has 11 amino acids. The V end was cut by 0 bases, the J end by 7 bases, with 6 bases between. This CDR3 is CSAREASGYTF. Written as DNA, the CDR3 is TGCAGTGCTAGAGAGGCAAGTGGCTACACCTTC.

The genes are TRBV10-3 and TRBJ2-7; 9 bases are shared with TRBD1. The CDR3 is 14 residues long. The V and J ends lost 5 bases and 5 bases, in that order; junction bases with no gene match: 7. Germline values: CDR1 ENHRY, CDR2 SYGVKD. The CDR3 sequence: CAISPGQGLHEQYF. Here the CDR3 DNA reads TGTGCCATCAGTCCGGGACAGGGTCTCCACGAGCAGTACTTC.

This CDR3 reads CSVADRVVDEQYF. The CDR3 nucleotides read TGCAGCGTTGCGGACAGGGTAGTGGATGAGCAGTACTTC. The V and J genes are TRBV29-1 and TRBJ2-7, with TRBD1 identical over 8 bases. The germline CDR1 and CDR2 sequences are SQVTM and ANQGSEA. The CDR3 length is 13 residues. After removal of 4 bases from V and 7 bases from J, the junction contained 9 bases not matched to a gene.

V and J are TRBV28 and TRBJ1-6; the D is unclear. The germline V and J ends were trimmed by 7 bases and 1 base, with 11 bases remaining between them. Germline assignment: CDR1 MDHEN and CDR2 SYDVKM. This CDR3 region has 15 residues. The CDR3 reads CASMKPMSYNSPLHF. The CDR3 bases are TGTGCCAGCATGAAACCGATGTCCTATAATTCACCCCTCCACTTT.